The rows below give T cell receptor beta chains drawn from one sample of a study of PD-L1 blockade in urothelial cancer. Sequenced by immunoSEQ multiplex PCR; TCRdb stores in-frame clones only, minus some. Of about 130,000 clones in the sample, more than 70% are singletons; the top ten hold roughly 2.4%. This specimen was PBMCs, taken around atezolizumab (anti-PD-L1) treatment. The origin of the receptors is a man aged 50 to 60 with urothelial cancer. Both conserved end residues are part of each CDR3. Each record gives: clone size, D gene, J gene, V gene, CDR3 DNA, CDR3 protein. D genes are given only for firm matches. Size is stated for part of the rows, as once, few or many counts, or as a class when the clone is expanded.

clone_size: .
d_call: .
j_call: TRBJ2-7
v_call: TRBV9
cdr3_nt: TGTGCCAGCAGCACTGAAACCTACGAGCAGTACTTC
cdr3_aa: CASSTETYEQYF

clone_size: .
d_call: TRBD1
j_call: TRBJ1-5
v_call: TRBV27
cdr3_nt: TGTGCCAGCACCCCAGACCCGACAGGGAGCGTCAATCAGCCCCAGCATTTT
cdr3_aa: CASTPDPTGSVNQPQHF

clone_size: .
d_call: .
j_call: TRBJ1-2
v_call: TRBV7-8
cdr3_nt: TGTGCCAGCAGCTTAAAGCAGGGGAGGGCAGAGGGCTACACCTTC
cdr3_aa: CASSLKQGRAEGYTF

clone_size: .
d_call: TRBD1
j_call: TRBJ2-5
v_call: TRBV7-9
cdr3_nt: TGTGCCAGCAGCCGTACACAGGGGACGCATGAGACCCAGTACTTC
cdr3_aa: CASSRTQGTHETQYF

clone_size: .
d_call: .
j_call: TRBJ2-1
v_call: TRBV11-2
cdr3_nt: TGTGCCAGCAGCCCTGCGAGGGTTGAGCAGTTCTTC
cdr3_aa: CASSPARVEQFF

clone_size: .
d_call: .
j_call: TRBJ2-7
v_call: TRBV18
cdr3_nt: TGTGCCAGCTCACCTTCGACATTTACCTACGAGCAGTACTTC
cdr3_aa: CASSPSTFTYEQYF

clone_size: once
d_call: TRBD1
j_call: TRBJ2-7
v_call: TRBV5-6
cdr3_nt: TGTGCCAGCAGCCGGGACAGCCGGTACGAGCAGTACTTC
cdr3_aa: CASSRDSRYEQYF

clone_size: .
d_call: .
j_call: TRBJ2-1
v_call: TRBV30
cdr3_nt: TGTGCCTGGAGTGGGACCGGGGGGCTGGACAATGAGCAGTTCTTC
cdr3_aa: CAWSGTGGLDNEQFF

clone_size: .
d_call: TRBD2
j_call: TRBJ2-1
v_call: TRBV28
cdr3_nt: TGTGCCAGCAGGCTGGGGGGGATCAACAATGAGCAGTTCTTC
cdr3_aa: CASRLGGINNEQFF

clone_size: .
d_call: .
j_call: TRBJ2-1
v_call: TRBV13
cdr3_nt: TGTGCCAGCAGCTTAACCGGGAGACAAATTTGGAATGAGCAGTTCTTC
cdr3_aa: CASSLTGRQIWNEQFF

clone_size: .
d_call: TRBD1
j_call: TRBJ2-7
v_call: TRBV6-1
cdr3_nt: TGTGCCAGCAGTGCGGACAGGAAGGACCACGAGCAGTACTTC
cdr3_aa: CASSADRKDHEQYF

clone_size: .
d_call: .
j_call: TRBJ2-7
v_call: TRBV6-5
cdr3_nt: TGTGCCAGCAGCCTTGGGAGGAGGACCTACGAGCAGTACTTC
cdr3_aa: CASSLGRRTYEQYF

clone_size: .
d_call: TRBD2
j_call: TRBJ2-1
v_call: TRBV9
cdr3_nt: TGTGCCAGCAGCGTTACCGGGACTAGCGGGGCCAATGAGCAGTTCTTC
cdr3_aa: CASSVTGTSGANEQFF

clone_size: .
d_call: .
j_call: TRBJ2-7
v_call: TRBV7-2
cdr3_nt: TGTGCCAGCAGCTTGCAAAAGCTTGACGAGCAGTACTTC
cdr3_aa: CASSLQKLDEQYF

clone_size: .
d_call: .
j_call: TRBJ1-5
v_call: TRBV18
cdr3_nt: TGTGCCAGCTCACCAGCGGTGGATAGCAATCAGCCCCAGCATTTT
cdr3_aa: CASSPAVDSNQPQHF

clone_size: few
d_call: .
j_call: TRBJ1-6
v_call: TRBV13
cdr3_nt: TGTGCCAGCAGCTCGCGGACGGGAAATTCACCCCTCCACTTT
cdr3_aa: CASSSRTGNSPLHF

clone_size: .
d_call: .
j_call: TRBJ2-2
v_call: TRBV5-1
cdr3_nt: TGCGCCAGCAGCGCACAAGTTTCGAACACCGGGGAGCTGTTTTTT
cdr3_aa: CASSAQVSNTGELFF

clone_size: .
d_call: .
j_call: TRBJ1-6
v_call: TRBV18
cdr3_nt: TGTGCCAGCTCCCAGGGGAGCTCCTATAATTCACCCCTCCACTTT
cdr3_aa: CASSQGSSYNSPLHF

clone_size: .
d_call: .
j_call: TRBJ2-7
v_call: TRBV2
cdr3_nt: TGTGCCAGCCAACAGGGAATGATGGAGCAGTACTTC
cdr3_aa: CASQQGMMEQYF

clone_size: .
d_call: .
j_call: TRBJ1-2
v_call: TRBV5-1
cdr3_nt: TGCGCCAGCAGCTTGGCCTTGGGTTTGGGCTTAGAGTACACCTTC
cdr3_aa: CASSLALGLGLEYTF

clone_size: .
d_call: .
j_call: TRBJ2-3
v_call: TRBV12-2
cdr3_nt: TGTGCAAGTCGAATGTCGGCGGGAGGATACACAGATACGCAGTATTTT
cdr3_aa: CASRMSAGGYTDTQYF

clone_size: .
d_call: .
j_call: TRBJ1-2
v_call: TRBV6-1
cdr3_nt: TGTGCCAGCAGTGATTTTGGCAGTAACTATGGCTACACCTTC
cdr3_aa: CASSDFGSNYGYTF

clone_size: .
d_call: .
j_call: TRBJ1-5
v_call: TRBV5-1
cdr3_nt: TGCGCCAGCAGCTTGGAGGGACTCAATCAGCCCCAGCATTTT
cdr3_aa: CASSLEGLNQPQHF

clone_size: once
d_call: .
j_call: TRBJ2-5
v_call: TRBV5-1
cdr3_nt: TGCGCCAGCAGTGTAGCCGCTGGGGAGACCCAGTACTTC
cdr3_aa: CASSVAAGETQYF

clone_size: .
d_call: .
j_call: TRBJ2-7
v_call: TRBV28
cdr3_nt: TGTGCCAGCAGGACTTTCAGCTCCTACGAGCAGTACTTC
cdr3_aa: CASRTFSSYEQYF

clone_size: .
d_call: .
j_call: TRBJ2-3
v_call: TRBV11-1
cdr3_nt: TGTGCCAGCAGCCCTCCACCTAGCGAGAGATCTAGCACAGATACGCAGTATTTT
cdr3_aa: CASSPPPSERSSTDTQYF

clone_size: .
d_call: .
j_call: TRBJ2-7
v_call: TRBV11-1
cdr3_nt: TGTGCCAGCAGCTTAGTTACCTACGAGCAGTACTTC
cdr3_aa: CASSLVTYEQYF

clone_size: .
d_call: .
j_call: TRBJ1-1
v_call: TRBV6-4
cdr3_nt: TGTGCCAGCAGTGAGGCGGTGAACACTGAAGCTTTCTTT
cdr3_aa: CASSEAVNTEAFF

clone_size: .
d_call: .
j_call: TRBJ2-7
v_call: TRBV6-5
cdr3_nt: TGTGCCAGCAGCACGGACAGCACCTACGAGCAGTACTTC
cdr3_aa: CASSTDSTYEQYF

clone_size: .
d_call: .
j_call: TRBJ2-7
v_call: TRBV9
cdr3_nt: TGTGCCAGCAGCGTAGAGGGGGGGGTCGGGCCAGGACCTCTTAGGGAGCAGTACTTC
cdr3_aa: CASSVEGGVGPGPLREQYF

clone_size: .
d_call: TRBD1
j_call: TRBJ1-1
v_call: TRBV5-1
cdr3_nt: TGCGCCAGCAGCGCCCTCCGACAGGGTACGAACACTGAAGCTTTCTTT
cdr3_aa: CASSALRQGTNTEAFF